The rows below give T cell receptor beta chains drawn from one sample of a study of T cells and copy number aberrations in small-cell lung cancer. Sequencing used immunoSEQ multiplex PCR; TCRdb keeps in-frame clones, though not all of them. The profile shows 2,000 to 2,500 clones, around three quarters of them singletons. The sample was normal tissue next to the tumor. The source of these receptors is a woman aged 60-75 years with small cell lung cancer. Both conserved end residues are part of each CDR3. Fields, in order: J gene, V gene, D gene, clone size, CDR3 protein, CDR3 DNA. A D gene is named only where the DNA matches it firmly. Clone size is shown for a subset of rows, as once, few, many or a class of expanded clone.

j_gene: TRBJ2-7; v_gene: TRBV28; d_gene: -; abundance: -; CDR3aa: CASSFALGAVQGYEQYF; CDR3nt: TGTGCCAGCAGTTTTGCTTTGGGAGCGGTACAAGGCTACGAGCAGTACTTC
j_gene: TRBJ2-1; v_gene: TRBV9; d_gene: TRBD2; abundance: -; CDR3aa: CASSVVAGGPVEQFF; CDR3nt: TGTGCCAGCAGCGTAGTTGCGGGAGGGCCGGTTGAGCAGTTCTTC
j_gene: TRBJ1-5; v_gene: TRBV19; d_gene: TRBD1; abundance: few; CDR3aa: CASSNLQGGGNQPQHF; CDR3nt: TGTGCCAGTAGTAACCTCCAGGGGGGGGGCAATCAGCCCCAGCATTTT
j_gene: TRBJ2-6; v_gene: TRBV6-5; d_gene: -; abundance: -; CDR3aa: CASKNRVSGANVLTF; CDR3nt: TGTGCCAGCAAAAACAGGGTTTCTGGGGCCAACGTCCTGACTTTC
j_gene: TRBJ2-2; v_gene: TRBV5-1; d_gene: -; abundance: -; CDR3aa: CASSPWDPTGELFF; CDR3nt: TGCGCCAGCAGCCCCTGGGACCCCACCGGGGAGCTGTTTTTT
j_gene: TRBJ2-1; v_gene: TRBV5-1; d_gene: -; abundance: -; CDR3aa: CASSEPQGTFDEQFF; CDR3nt: TGCGCCAGCAGCGAACCACAGGGTACCTTCGATGAGCAGTTCTTC
j_gene: TRBJ1-1; v_gene: TRBV28; d_gene: -; abundance: -; CDR3aa: CASSQHREMNTEAFF; CDR3nt: TGTGCCAGCAGTCAACATCGGGAGATGAACACTGAAGCTTTCTTT
j_gene: TRBJ1-3; v_gene: TRBV10-1; d_gene: TRBD1; abundance: -; CDR3aa: CASSPRTGAGNTIYF; CDR3nt: TGCGCCAGCAGCCCCAGGACAGGGGCAGGAAACACCATATATTTT
j_gene: TRBJ1-5; v_gene: TRBV30; d_gene: -; abundance: -; CDR3aa: CAWSEGSPSQPQHF; CDR3nt: TGTGCCTGGAGTGAAGGGAGTCCTAGTCAGCCCCAGCATTTT
j_gene: TRBJ1-5; v_gene: TRBV28; d_gene: -; abundance: -; CDR3aa: CASSPGGRDSNQPQHF; CDR3nt: TGTGCCAGCAGTCCCGGGGGTAGGGATAGCAATCAGCCCCAGCATTTT
j_gene: TRBJ1-6; v_gene: TRBV9; d_gene: -; abundance: -; CDR3aa: CASSFRGSPLHF; CDR3nt: TGTGCCAGCAGCTTCAGGGGCTCACCCCTCCACTTT
j_gene: TRBJ1-6; v_gene: TRBV6-1; d_gene: -; abundance: -; CDR3aa: CASSDIGNNSPLHF; CDR3nt: TGTGCCAGCAGTGATATTGGGAATAATTCACCCCTCCACTTT
j_gene: TRBJ2-5; v_gene: TRBV5-1; d_gene: -; abundance: -; CDR3aa: CASSLLGPVQETQYF; CDR3nt: TGCGCCAGCAGCTTGTTGGGGCCAGTTCAAGAGACCCAGTACTTC
j_gene: TRBJ2-1; v_gene: TRBV7-2; d_gene: -; abundance: -; CDR3aa: CASSLAATAAYNEQFF; CDR3nt: TGTGCCAGCAGCTTAGCGGCAACGGCAGCCTACAATGAGCAGTTCTTC
j_gene: TRBJ2-3; v_gene: TRBV5-1; d_gene: TRBD2; abundance: -; CDR3aa: CASSSLGGRAGDTQYF; CDR3nt: TGCGCCAGCAGCAGCTTGGGCGGGAGGGCCGGAGATACGCAGTATTTT
j_gene: TRBJ1-5; v_gene: TRBV11-2; d_gene: TRBD1; abundance: few; CDR3aa: CASSPGGGPQHF; CDR3nt: TGTGCCAGCAGCCCAGGGGGTGGACCCCAGCATTTT
j_gene: TRBJ1-1; v_gene: TRBV7-2; d_gene: TRBD1; abundance: few; CDR3aa: CASSLRQGAWTEAFF; CDR3nt: TGTGCCAGCAGCTTACGACAGGGGGCATGGACTGAAGCTTTCTTT
j_gene: TRBJ2-7; v_gene: TRBV4-2; d_gene: -; abundance: -; CDR3aa: CASSQEGAGEIYEQYF; CDR3nt: TGTGCCAGCAGCCAAGAAGGGGCAGGGGAGATCTACGAGCAGTACTTC
j_gene: TRBJ2-2; v_gene: TRBV7-2; d_gene: -; abundance: few; CDR3aa: CASSANGGGELFF; CDR3nt: TGTGCCAGCAGCGCAAACGGGGGCGGGGAGCTGTTTTTT
j_gene: TRBJ2-1; v_gene: TRBV7-2; d_gene: TRBD2; abundance: -; CDR3aa: CASSYGLGDEQFF; CDR3nt: TGTGCCAGCAGTTATGGACTAGGGGATGAGCAGTTCTTC
j_gene: TRBJ2-1; v_gene: TRBV29-1; d_gene: -; abundance: -; CDR3aa: CSVMALTHNEQFF; CDR3nt: TGCAGCGTTATGGCGTTAACCCACAATGAGCAGTTCTTC
j_gene: TRBJ2-7; v_gene: TRBV27; d_gene: -; abundance: -; CDR3aa: CASSFSGVNEQYF; CDR3nt: TGTGCCAGCAGTTTCAGTGGGGTGAACGAGCAGTACTTC
j_gene: TRBJ2-5; v_gene: TRBV20-1; d_gene: TRBD2; abundance: -; CDR3aa: CSPGRETQYF; CDR3nt: TGCAGCCCCGGGAGGGAGACCCAGTACTTC
j_gene: TRBJ2-7; v_gene: TRBV5-5; d_gene: -; abundance: -; CDR3aa: CASSLVRGSEQYF; CDR3nt: TGTGCCAGCAGCTTGGTTCGGGGCAGCGAGCAGTACTTC